This T cell receptor (beta chain) was captured in a study of vaccination effects on CD4 cells after COVID-19. Across the study: A few convalescent patients were sampled early and late after vaccination. Study-wide results and caveats: Convalescent post-vaccine spike-reactive clones were mostly newly vaccine-induced. Late in the post-vaccination period, infection-induced and vaccine-induced clones underwent marked clonal contraction.

Measured with immunoSEQ multiplex PCR; TCRdb has only the in-frame clones, and not every one. The data contain 15,000 or so clones, over 65% of them singletons. This clone was seen a handful of times. Its specificity is not known. The CDR3 has 16 amino acids. V was shortened by 4 bases and J by 0 bases, with 12 bases between the two germline ends. Germline assignment: CDR1 KGHDR and CDR2 SFDVKD. Antigen-specific CD4+ T cells were first expanded with viral peptide pools by the ViraFEST assay and only then sequenced. Isolating CD4+ T cells followed approximately ten days of culture. A PCR test confirmed that the person had SARS-CoV-2 infection between March and December 2020. Vaccine administered to participants consisted of two doses of either BNT162b2 or mRNA-1273. The authors exchanged half the medium for IL-2 medium on days 3 and 7.

Source: CD4+ T cells from PBMCs cultured with HCoV-NL63 spike peptides, taken after COVID-19 vaccination. The receptor's source is a human donor who had a prior SARS-CoV-2 infection. This sequence joins TRBV24-1 and TRBJ2-1; D might be TRBD2 (6 bases). The CDR3 reads CATSDRRGGSYNEQFF. The DNA of the CDR3 is TGTGCCACCAGTGACCGACGGGGAGGCTCCTACAATGAGCAGTTCTTC.